This entry lists 9 T cell receptor beta chains sequenced from one sample in a study of OX40 agonist ivuxolimab in advanced cancers. The protocol was immunoSEQ multiplex PCR, while the TCRdb copy is restricted to in-frame clones and leaves out a portion. The table shows 100,000 or so clones, with approximately 91% occurring only once. This specimen was CD4+ or CD8+ T cells sorted from blood, taken in a trial of the OX40 agonist ivuxolimab. The source of these receptors is an adult with an advanced solid tumor such as melanoma, head and neck, liver or kidney cancer.

CDR3 sequence (DNA): TGTGCCAGCAGCTTAAATAACAGGGTGGGGAACACTGAAGCTTTCTTT. Translating it yields CASSLNNRVGNTEAFF. The V and J genes are TRBV7-9 and TRBJ1-1, with a possible D match to TRBD1 (6 bases). Deletions cut 2 bases from V and 1 base from J, with 14 bases between. The germline gives CDR1 SEHNR, CDR2 FQNEAQ (reference sequence). There are 16 residues in the CDR3. The entire variable domain, with the rest obtained from reference TRBV7-9 and TRBJ1-1, is as follows: DTGVSQNPRHKITKRGQNVTFRCDPISEHNRLYWYRQTLGQGPEFLTYFQNEAQLEKSRLLSDRFSAERPKGSFSTLEIQRTEQGDSAMYLCASSLNNRVGNTEAFFGQGTRLTVV.

The chain couples TRBV4-1 to TRBJ2-5, with D possibly TRBD2 on 6 matching bases. V was clipped by 4 bases and J by 5 bases, with 11 bases between them. This CDR3 is built from 13 residues. Germline CDR1 MGHRA, CDR2 YSYEKL. The CDR3 sequence: CASSRLVGETQYF. CDR3 bases: TGCGCCAGCAGCCGACTAGTCGGCGAGACCCAGTACTTC.

The chain links TRBV7-2 to TRBJ2-7; 10 bases agree with TRBD2. This CDR3 has 13 amino acids. V trimming: 5 bases; J trimming: 7 bases; junction bases outside the gene matches: 5. Germline CDR1 is SGHTA and CDR2 is FQGNSA. CDR3 region: CASSGGLAREQYF. The CDR3 bases are TGTGCCAGCAGCGGGGGACTAGCGAGGGAGCAGTACTTC.

V is TRBV19 and J is TRBJ2-4; TRBD1 aligns across 10 bases. V dropped 3 bases and J dropped 7; count of bases not matched to a gene: 6. The CDR3 is 15 residues long. Germline-derived CDR1 and CDR2 are LNHDA and SQIVND (reference sequence). The CDR3 loop is CASSMPTGGKNIQYF. The CDR3 nucleotides read TGTGCCAGTAGTATGCCGACAGGGGGCAAGAACATTCAGTACTTC.

This chain links TRBV6-5 with TRBJ2-7; tentative D call: TRBD2 (5 bases). Trimming stripped 8 bases from V and 0 bases from J, with 17 bases between. The CDR3 extends over 15 amino acids. The V gene's germline CDR1 is MNHEY and CDR2 SVGAGI. The CDR3 spells CASAFGELNSYEQYF. In nucleotides, the CDR3 is TGTGCCAGCGCTTTCGGGGAACTAAACTCCTACGAGCAGTACTTC.

This chain uses TRBV5-1 with TRBJ1-2, with D unresolved. Looked up from germline, CDR1 is SGHRS and CDR2 is YFSETQ. V was trimmed by 1 base and J by 4 bases, leaving 11 bases between them. This CDR3 spans 14 amino acids. CDR3 nucleotides: TGCGCCAGCAGCTTGCAGGAAAGCGTCTATGGCTACACCTTC. Amino acid sequence: CASSLQESVYGYTF.

This chain connects TRBV5-1 to TRBJ2-3; D gene unclear. The V end lost 7 bases, the J end lost 0 bases, and 18 bases lay between the germline ends. The CDR3 extends over 16 amino acids. Germline CDR1 and CDR2: SGHRS and YFSETQ. CDR3 nucleotide sequence: TGCGCCAGCTCCCTTTTTGGCGGTGCTAGCACAGATACGCAGTATTTT. Translated: CASSLFGGASTDTQYF.

The chain links TRBV5-4 to TRBJ1-2, with TRBD1 matching over 8 bases. This CDR3 contains 13 residues. V lost 5 bases to trimming and J lost 6 bases; unmatched junction nucleotides: 6. Looked up from germline, CDR1 is SGHNT and CDR2 is YYREEE (reference sequence). This CDR3 reads CASSKDRENGYTF. The CDR3 DNA reads TGTGCCAGCAGTAAGGACAGGGAGAATGGCTACACCTTC.

The V and J genes are TRBV5-1 and TRBJ2-5; 8 bases line up with TRBD1. With 4 bases clipped from V and 2 bases from J, the junction kept 4 bases outside the gene matches. The CDR3 runs to 14 residues. Germline CDR1 is SGHRS and CDR2 is YFSETQ. In nucleotides, the CDR3 is TGCGCCAGCAGCCCCGGACAGGGACAAGAGACCCAGTACTTC. As protein: CASSPGQGQETQYF.